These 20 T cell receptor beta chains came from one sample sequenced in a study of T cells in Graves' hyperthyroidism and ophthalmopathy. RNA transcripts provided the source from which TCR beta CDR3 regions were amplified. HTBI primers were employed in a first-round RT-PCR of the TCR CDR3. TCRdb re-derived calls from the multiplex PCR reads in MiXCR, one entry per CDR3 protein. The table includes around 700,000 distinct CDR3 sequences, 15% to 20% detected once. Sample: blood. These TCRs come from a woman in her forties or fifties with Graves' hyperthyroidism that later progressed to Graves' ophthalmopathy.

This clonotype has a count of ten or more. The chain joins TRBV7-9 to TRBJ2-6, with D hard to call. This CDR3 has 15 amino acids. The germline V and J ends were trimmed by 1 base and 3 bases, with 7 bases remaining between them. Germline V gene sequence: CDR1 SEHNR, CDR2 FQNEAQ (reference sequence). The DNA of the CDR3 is TGTGCCAGCAGCTTAGATGGTGATGGGGCCAACGTCCTGACTTTC. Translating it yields CASSLDGDGANVLTF.

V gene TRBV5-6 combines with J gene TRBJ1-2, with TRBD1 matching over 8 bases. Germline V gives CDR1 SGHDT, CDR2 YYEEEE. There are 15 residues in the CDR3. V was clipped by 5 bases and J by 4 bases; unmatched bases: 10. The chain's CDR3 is CASRFTGTGAYGYTF. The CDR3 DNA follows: TGTGCCAGCAGGTTTACCGGGACAGGAGCCTATGGCTACACCTTC.

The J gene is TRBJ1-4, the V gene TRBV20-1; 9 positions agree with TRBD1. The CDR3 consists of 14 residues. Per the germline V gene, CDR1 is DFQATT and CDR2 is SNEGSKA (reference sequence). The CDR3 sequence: CTTGPGQGLEKLFF. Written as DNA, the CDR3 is TGCACCACGGGCCCGGGACAGGGTTTGGAAAAACTGTTTTTT.

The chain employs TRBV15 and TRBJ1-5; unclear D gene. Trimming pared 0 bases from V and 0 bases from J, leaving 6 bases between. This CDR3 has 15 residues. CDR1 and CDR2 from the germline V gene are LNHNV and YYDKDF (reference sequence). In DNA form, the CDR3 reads TGTGCCACCAGCAGAGACGGGTATAGCAATCAGCCCCAGCATTTT. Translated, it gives CATSRDGYSNQPQHF. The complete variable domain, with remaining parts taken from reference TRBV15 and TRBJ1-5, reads DAMVIQNPRYQVTQFGKPVTLSCSQTLNHNVMYWYQQKSSQAPKLLFHYYDKDFNNEADTPDNFQSRRPNTSFCFLDIRSPGLGDTAMYLCATSRDGYSNQPQHFGDGTRLSIL.

CDR3 sequence: CATSDFWLAETYEQYF. CDR3 coding DNA: TGTGCCACCAGTGATTTCTGGCTAGCGGAAACCTACGAGCAGTACTTC. This chain joins TRBV24-1 and TRBJ2-7; TRBD2 matches at 7 bases. The CDR3 consists of 16 residues. J lost 2 bases, V lost 1 base, and 7 bases had no gene match. The V gene's germline CDR1 is KGHDR and CDR2 SFDVKD.

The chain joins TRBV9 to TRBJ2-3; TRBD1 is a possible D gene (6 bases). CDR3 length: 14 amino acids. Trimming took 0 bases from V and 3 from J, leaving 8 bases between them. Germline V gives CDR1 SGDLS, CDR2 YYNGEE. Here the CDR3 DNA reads TGTGCCAGCAGCGTAGCAGGGGAAACAGATACGCAGTATTTT. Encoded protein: CASSVAGETDTQYF.

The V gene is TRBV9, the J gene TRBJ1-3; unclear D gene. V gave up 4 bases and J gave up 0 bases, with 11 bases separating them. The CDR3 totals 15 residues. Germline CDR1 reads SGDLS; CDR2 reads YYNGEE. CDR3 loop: CASSQGRNSGNTIYF. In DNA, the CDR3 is TGTGCCAGCAGCCAAGGACGAAACTCTGGAAACACCATATATTTT.

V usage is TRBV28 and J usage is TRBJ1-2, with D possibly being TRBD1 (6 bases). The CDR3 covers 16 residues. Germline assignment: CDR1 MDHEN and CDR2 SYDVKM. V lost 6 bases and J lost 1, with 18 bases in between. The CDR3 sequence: CASSASRQEDNYGYTF. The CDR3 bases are TGTGCCAGCAGCGCTTCCCGACAGGAAGATAACTATGGCTACACCTTC.

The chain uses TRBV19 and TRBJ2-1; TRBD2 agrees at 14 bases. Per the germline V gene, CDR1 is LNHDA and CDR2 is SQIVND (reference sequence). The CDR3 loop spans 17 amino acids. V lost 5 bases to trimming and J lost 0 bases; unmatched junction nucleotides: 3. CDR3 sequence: CASSRTSGGSSYNEQFF. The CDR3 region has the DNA TGTGCCAGTAGTCGGACTAGCGGGGGGAGCTCCTACAATGAGCAGTTCTTC.

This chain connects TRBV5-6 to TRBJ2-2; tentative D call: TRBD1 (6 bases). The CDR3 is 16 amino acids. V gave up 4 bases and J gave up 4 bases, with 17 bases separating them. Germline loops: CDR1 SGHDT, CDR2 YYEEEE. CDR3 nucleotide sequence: TGTGCCAGCAGCCTTCCGACAGGCTCGGGCACCGGGGAGCTGTTTTTT. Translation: CASSLPTGSGTGELFF.

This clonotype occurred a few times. CDR3 region: CAIGGYNEQFF. The CDR3 region has the DNA TGTGCCATAGGGGGCTACAATGAGCAGTTCTTC. The J gene is TRBJ2-1, the V gene TRBV19, with D maybe TRBD1 (6 bases). The ends were cut back, 10 bases at V and 3 bases at J, with 7 bases in the middle. Germline CDR1 and CDR2: LNHDA and SQIVND (reference sequence). The CDR3 spans 11 residues.

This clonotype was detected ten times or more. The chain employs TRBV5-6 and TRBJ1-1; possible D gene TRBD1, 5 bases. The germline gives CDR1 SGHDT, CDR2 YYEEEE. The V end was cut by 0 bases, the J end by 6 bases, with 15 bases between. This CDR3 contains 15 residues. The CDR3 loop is CASSLVQQVASEAFF. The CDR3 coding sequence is TGTGCCAGCAGCTTGGTACAACAGGTAGCGTCTGAAGCTTTCTTT.

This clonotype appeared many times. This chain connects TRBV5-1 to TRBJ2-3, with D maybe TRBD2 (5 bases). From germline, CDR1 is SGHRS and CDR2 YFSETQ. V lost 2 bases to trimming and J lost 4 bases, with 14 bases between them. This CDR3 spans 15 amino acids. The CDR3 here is CASSLEGHVADTQYF. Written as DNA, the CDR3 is TGCGCCAGCAGCTTAGAGGGCCATGTTGCAGATACGCAGTATTTT.

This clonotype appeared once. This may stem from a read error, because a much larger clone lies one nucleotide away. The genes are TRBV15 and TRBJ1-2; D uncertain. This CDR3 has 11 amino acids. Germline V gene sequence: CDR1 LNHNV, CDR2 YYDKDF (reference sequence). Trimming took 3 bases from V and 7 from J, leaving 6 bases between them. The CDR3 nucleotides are TGTGCCACCAGCAGTAGGTTTGGCTACACCTTC. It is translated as CATSSRFGYTF.

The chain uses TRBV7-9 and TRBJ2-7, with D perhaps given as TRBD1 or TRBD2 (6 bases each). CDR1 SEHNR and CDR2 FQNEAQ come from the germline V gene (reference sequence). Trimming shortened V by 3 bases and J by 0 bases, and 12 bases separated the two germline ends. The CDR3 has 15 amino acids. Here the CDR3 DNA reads TGTGCCAGCAGCTTCCTCGGGGGCCCCTCCTACGAGCAGTACTTC. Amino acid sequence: CASSFLGGPSYEQYF.

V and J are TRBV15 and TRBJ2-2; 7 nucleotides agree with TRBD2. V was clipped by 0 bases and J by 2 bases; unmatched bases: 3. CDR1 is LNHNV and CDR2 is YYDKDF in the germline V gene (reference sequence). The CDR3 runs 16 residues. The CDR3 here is CATSREPGLNTGELFF. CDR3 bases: TGTGCCACCAGCAGAGAACCGGGACTAAACACCGGGGAGCTGTTTTTT.

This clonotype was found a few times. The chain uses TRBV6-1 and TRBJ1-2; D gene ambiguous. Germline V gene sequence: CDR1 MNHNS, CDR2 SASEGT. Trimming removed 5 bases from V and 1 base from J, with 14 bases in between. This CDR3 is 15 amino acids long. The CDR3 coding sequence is TGTGCCAGCAGTTATTCCTCAACTGTTAACTATGGCTACACCTTC. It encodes CASSYSSTVNYGYTF.

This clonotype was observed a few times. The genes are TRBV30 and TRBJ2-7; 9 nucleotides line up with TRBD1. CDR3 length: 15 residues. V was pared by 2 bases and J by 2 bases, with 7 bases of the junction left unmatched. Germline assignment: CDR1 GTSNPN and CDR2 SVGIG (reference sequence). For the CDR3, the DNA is TGTGCCTGGAGTCGTCCGAGACAGGGGGCCTACGAGCAGTACTTC. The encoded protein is CAWSRPRQGAYEQYF.

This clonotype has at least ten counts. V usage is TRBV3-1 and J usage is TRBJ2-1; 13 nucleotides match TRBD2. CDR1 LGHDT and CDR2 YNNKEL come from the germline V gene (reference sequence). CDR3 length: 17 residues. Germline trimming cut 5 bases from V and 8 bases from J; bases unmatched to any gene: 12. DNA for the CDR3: TGTGCCAGCAGCAGAGGACTAGCGGGGGCGGATTCGGATGAGCAGTTCTTC. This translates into CASSRGLAGADSDEQFF.

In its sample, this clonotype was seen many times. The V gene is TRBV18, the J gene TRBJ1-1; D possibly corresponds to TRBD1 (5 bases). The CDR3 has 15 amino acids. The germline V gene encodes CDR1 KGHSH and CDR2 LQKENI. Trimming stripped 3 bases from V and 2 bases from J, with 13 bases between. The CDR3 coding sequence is TGTGCCAGCTCACCCACGACAGCCACAAACACTGAAGCTTTCTTT. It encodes CASSPTTATNTEAFF.